What follows are 8 T cell receptor beta chains derived from one specimen sequenced in a study of T cell clonality in common variable immunodeficiency. The assay was immunoSEQ multiplex PCR, and TCRdb's table has in-frame clones only and misses some. Altogether about 21,000 clones were found in the sample, and no singletons occur. No antigens are known for them. Study-wide findings and caveats: Reportedly, TCR beta sequences from common variable immunodeficiency showed fewer deletions and N-nucleotide insertions.

The sample consisted of peripheral blood mononuclear cells. The receptor source for this set is a human donor with common variable immunodeficiency.

The sample holds many counts of this clone. Sequencing ends 3 residues short of the CDR3 end; the germline J gene provides the rest. J is TRBJ2-3 and V is TRBV20-1, with TRBD1 matching 12 bases. This CDR3 region has 15 residues. Per germline, CDR1 DFQATT and CDR2 SNEGSKA (reference sequence). V was pared by 2 bases and J by 8 bases, with 8 bases of the junction left unmatched. CDR3 in amino acids: CSARKPGTGGITQYF. CDR3 DNA (partial): TGCAGTGCTAGAAAACCCGGGACAGGGGGCATTACG.

This clone appeared many times. The read ends 3 residues early relative to the CDR3; the germline J gene fills the gap. J is TRBJ1-1 and V is TRBV5-6; possible D gene TRBD1, 5 bases. The length of the CDR3 is 14 residues. The germline gives CDR1 SGHDT, CDR2 YYEEEE. Trimming removed 4 bases at V and 6 bases at J, with 16 bases between. CDR3 sequence reads: CASSRGRGGAEAFF. Partial CDR3 DNA: TGTGCCAGCAGCCGGGGGAGGGGCGGGGCTGAA.

This clone was observed many times. The read halts 3 residues ahead of the CDR3 end, with the missing end drawn from the germline J gene. This chain joins TRBV6-2 or TRBV6-3 and TRBJ1-5; D possibly corresponds to TRBD1 (6 bases). The CDR3 consists of 15 residues. The germline V and J ends were trimmed by 6 bases and 2 bases, with 14 bases remaining between them. Germline V gene sequence: CDR1 MNHEY, CDR2 SVGEGT. Partial CDR3 DNA: TGTGCCAGCAGCCGTCAGGGGAAGGGCAATCAGCCC. It encodes CASSRQGKGNQP. The full CDR3 protein is CASSRQGKGNQPQHF.

This clone was picked up many times. The read finishes 3 residues shy of the CDR3 end, and the germline J gene is used to complete it. This chain links TRBV30 with TRBJ2-3; D might be TRBD1 (6 bases). The CDR3 is made up of 14 amino acids. CDR1 GTSNPN and CDR2 SVGIG come from the germline V gene (reference sequence). Between the trimmed V and J ends, which lost 2 bases and 4 bases, there was a span of 13 bases. CDR3 sequence reads: CAWSLGAGADTQYF. CDR3 DNA (partial): TGTGCCTGGAGTTTGGGGGCCGGGGCAGATACG.

In this sample, this clone turned up many times. The missing CDR3 end, 3 residues past where the read stops, is filled in from the germline J gene. The chain employs TRBV5-1 and TRBJ2-2, with 7 bases fitting TRBD2. With 3 bases clipped from V and 4 bases from J, the junction kept 3 bases outside the gene matches. The CDR3 extends over 14 amino acids. CDR1 and CDR2 (germline): SGHRS, YFSETQ. The CDR3 here is CASSWGGTTGELFF. The sequenced CDR3 bases are TGCGCCAGCAGCTGGGGGGGGACCACCGGGGAG.

This clone was seen ten or more times. The read halts 3 residues ahead of the CDR3 end, with the missing end drawn from the germline J gene. The chain joins TRBV6-1 to TRBJ2-5, with TRBD2 matching 8 bases. With V trimmed by 4 bases and J by 5 bases, 6 bases remained unmatched. Germline CDR1 reads MNHNS; CDR2 reads SASEGT. The CDR3 loop spans 14 amino acids. Here the CDR3 reads CASSGGGLGETQYF. CDR3 bases read: TGTGCCAGCAGTGGGGGGGGACTAGGGGAGACC.

This clone was seen many times. The CDR3 goes on 3 residues after the read ends, and that part is filled in from the germline J gene. This chain uses TRBV12-5 with TRBJ2-7, with 13 nucleotides matching TRBD2. The germline CDR1 and CDR2 sequences are LGHNT and FRNRAP. The CDR3 covers 16 residues. Trimming cost V 6 bases and J 3 bases; bases outside gene matches: 8. CDR3 sequence reads: CASGPRLAGGIYEQYF. The part of the CDR3 DNA that was read is TGTGCTAGTGGGCCTAGACTAGCGGGGGGTATCTACGAG. Looking up the rest from reference TRBV12-5 and TRBJ2-7 gives the full variable domain: DARVTQTPRHKVTEMGQEVTMRCQPILGHNTVFWYRQTMMQGLELLAYFRNRAPLDDSGMPKDRFSAEMPDATLATLKIQPSEPRDSAVYFCASGPRLAGGIYEQYFGPGTRLTVT.

This clone was seen at least ten times. The read terminates 3 residues ahead of where the CDR3 ends, so the germline J gene completes it. The chain carries TRBV19 and TRBJ2-3; weak D call: TRBD2 (7 bases). CDR3 length: 16 residues. V was shortened by 2 bases and J by 5 bases, with 17 bases between the two germline ends. Germline V gene data show CDR1 as LNHDA and CDR2 as SQIVND (reference sequence). The sequenced part of the CDR3 DNA is TGTGCCAGTAGTATAATGGTGGCGGGGGCTTTAGATACG. As protein: CASSIMVAGALDT. The entire CDR3 protein reads CASSIMVAGALDTQYF. Full variable domain (rest looked up from reference TRBV19 and TRBJ2-3): DGGITQSPKYLFRKEGQNVTLSCEQNLNHDAMYWYRQDPGQGLRLIYYSQIVNDFQKGDIAEGYSVSREKKESFPLTVTSAQKNPTAFYLCASSIMVAGALDTQYFGPGTRLTVL.